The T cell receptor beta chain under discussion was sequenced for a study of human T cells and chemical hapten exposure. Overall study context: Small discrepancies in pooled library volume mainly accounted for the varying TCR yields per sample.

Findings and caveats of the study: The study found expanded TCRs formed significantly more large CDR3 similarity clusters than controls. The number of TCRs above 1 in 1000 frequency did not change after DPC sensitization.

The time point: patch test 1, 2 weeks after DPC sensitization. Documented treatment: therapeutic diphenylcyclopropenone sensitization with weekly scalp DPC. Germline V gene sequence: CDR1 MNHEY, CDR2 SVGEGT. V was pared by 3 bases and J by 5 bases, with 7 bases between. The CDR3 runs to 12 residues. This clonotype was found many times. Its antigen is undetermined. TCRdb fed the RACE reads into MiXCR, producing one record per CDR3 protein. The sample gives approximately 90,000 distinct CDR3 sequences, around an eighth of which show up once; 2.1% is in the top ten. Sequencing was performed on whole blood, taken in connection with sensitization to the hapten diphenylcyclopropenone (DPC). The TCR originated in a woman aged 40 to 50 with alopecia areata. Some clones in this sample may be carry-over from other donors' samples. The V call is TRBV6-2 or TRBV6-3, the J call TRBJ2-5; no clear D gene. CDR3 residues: CASSYRRETQYF. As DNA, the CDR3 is TGTGCCAGCAGTTATCGTCGTGAGACCCAGTACTTC.